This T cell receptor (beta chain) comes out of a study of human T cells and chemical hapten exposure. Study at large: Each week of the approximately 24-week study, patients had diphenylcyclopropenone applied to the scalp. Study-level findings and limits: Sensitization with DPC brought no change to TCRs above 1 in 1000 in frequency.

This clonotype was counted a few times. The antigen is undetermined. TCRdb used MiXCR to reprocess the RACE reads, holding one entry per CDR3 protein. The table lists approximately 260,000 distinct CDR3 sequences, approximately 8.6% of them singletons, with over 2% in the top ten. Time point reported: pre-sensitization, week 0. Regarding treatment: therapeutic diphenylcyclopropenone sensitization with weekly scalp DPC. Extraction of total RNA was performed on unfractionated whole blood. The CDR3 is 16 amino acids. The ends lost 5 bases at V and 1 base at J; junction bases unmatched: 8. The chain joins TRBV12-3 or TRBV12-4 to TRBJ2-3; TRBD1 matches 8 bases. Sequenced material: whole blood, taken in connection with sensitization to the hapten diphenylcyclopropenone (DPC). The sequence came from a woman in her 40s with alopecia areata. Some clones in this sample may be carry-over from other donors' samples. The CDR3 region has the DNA TGTGCCAGCAGTCCCCGACAGGGGTCTGGCACAGATACGCAGTATTTT. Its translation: CASSPRQGSGTDTQYF.